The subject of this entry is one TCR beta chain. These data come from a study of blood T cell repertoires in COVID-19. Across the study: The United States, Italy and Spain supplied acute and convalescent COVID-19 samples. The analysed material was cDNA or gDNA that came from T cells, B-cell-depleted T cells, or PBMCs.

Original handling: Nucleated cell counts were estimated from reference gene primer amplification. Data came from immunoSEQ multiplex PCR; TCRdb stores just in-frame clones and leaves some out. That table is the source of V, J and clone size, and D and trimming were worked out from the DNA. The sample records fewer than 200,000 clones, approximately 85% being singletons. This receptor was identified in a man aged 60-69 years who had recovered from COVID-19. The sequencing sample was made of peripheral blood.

CDR3 in amino acids: CASSLDYQGLAGGYNEQFF. DNA of the CDR3: TGTGCCAGCAGCTTAGATTATCAAGGACTAGCGGGGGGCTACAATGAGCAGTTCTTC. The V gene is TRBV7-2, the J gene TRBJ2-1; 14 bases align to TRBD2. The germline CDR1 and CDR2 sequences are SGHTA and FQGNSA. Trimming cost V 1 base and J 3 bases; bases outside gene matches: 8. The CDR3 extends over 19 amino acids.